This T cell receptor (beta chain) was retrieved from a study of shared T cell receptors in the human thymus. Sequenced by immunoSEQ multiplex PCR; TCRdb stores in-frame clones only, minus some. Here the sample spans about 400,000 clones, about 95% being singletons. The CDR3 extends over 18 amino acids. Germline loops: CDR1 LNHDA, CDR2 SQIVND (reference sequence). Trimming removed 3 bases from V and 4 bases from J; junction bases left unmatched: 13. What was sequenced was thymocytes. The chain employs TRBV19 and TRBJ2-7, with 12 bases aligning to TRBD1. This clonotype was obtained from a human donor. As DNA, the CDR3 is TGTGCCAGTAGTATCTCCGGGACAGGGGGCCCAATTCGGTACGAGCAGTACTTC. This translates into CASSISGTGGPIRYEQYF. The variable domain in full, completed from reference TRBV19 and TRBJ2-7, reads DGGITQSPKYLFRKEGQNVTLSCEQNLNHDAMYWYRQDPGQGLRLIYYSQIVNDFQKGDIAEGYSVSREKKESFPLTVTSAQKNPTAFYLCASSISGTGGPIRYEQYFGPGTRLTVT.